This entry is about one TCR beta chain. What it binds is unknown. The record originates from a study of T cells in Graves' hyperthyroidism and ophthalmopathy. Graves' hyperthyroidism was deemed stable absent ophthalmopathy progression within 18 months. Isolation of PBMCs was performed on around 9.7 ml fresh peripheral blood. TCR beta CDR3 sequences were amplified from RNA transcripts. Researchers ran a first-round RT-PCR on the TCR CDR3 using the HTBI primer set. MiXCR, applied by TCRdb to the multiplex PCR reads, yields one record per CDR3 protein. The repertoire includes about 360,000 distinct CDR3 sequences, around 14% of them detected once, and 9.2% sits in the top ten. The CDR3 has 14 residues. Germline V CDR1 and CDR2: MNHNS, SASEGT. Trimming pared 4 bases from V and 1 base from J, leaving 11 bases between. Regarding the study as a whole: Peripheral blood also featured most of the thyroid clonotypes expanded above 0.001.

The chain couples TRBV6-1 to TRBJ2-7; D possibly matches TRBD1 or TRBD2 (5 bases each). This TCR was sampled from a woman under 30 with Graves' hyperthyroidism. The specimen was blood. The CDR3 sequence: CASSAGLESYEQYF. DNA for the CDR3: TGTGCCAGCAGTGCGGGGCTCGAATCCTACGAGCAGTACTTC.